This TCR beta chain was recovered during a study of T cells in Graves' hyperthyroidism and ophthalmopathy. CDR3 length: 14 residues. The germline V gene has CDR1 MGHRA and CDR2 YSYEKL. Trimming cost V 10 bases and J 2 bases, with 16 bases left between them. Amplified TCR beta CDR3 regions came from RNA transcripts. The primer set for the first-round RT-PCR of the TCR CDR3 was HTBI. One entry per CDR3 protein results from TCRdb running MiXCR on the multiplex PCR reads. The sample has around 430,000 distinct CDR3 sequences, about 16% seen once; the top ten hold approximately 29%. Using around 10 ml of fresh peripheral blood, PBMCs were prepared.

The sequence was obtained from a woman in her 30s with Graves' hyperthyroidism. The chain recombines TRBV4-1 with TRBJ2-3; D possibly corresponds to TRBD1 (6 bases). The sample comprised blood. The CDR3 DNA is TGCGCCACAGGAGAACAGGGAGTCACAGATACGCAGTATTTT. This sequence encodes CATGEQGVTDTQYF.